This passage covers 9 T cell receptor beta chains from one sample sequenced in a study of T cell repertoires in cytomegalovirus infection. One entry per CDR3 protein, called by TCRdb with MiXCR from the reads. The sample has approximately 290,000 distinct CDR3 sequences; roughly 25% are singletons. Sequenced: PBMCs. These receptors all come from a human donor in good health (CMV status not recorded). Some clones in this sample may be carry-over from other donors' samples.

Of note for this clonotype: It may be a read error: a sequence one base away is much more abundant. The genes are TRBV20-1 and TRBJ2-3; 7 positions agree with TRBD2. The germline V gene encodes CDR1 DFQATT and CDR2 SNEGSKA (reference sequence). V dropped 6 bases and J dropped 0; count of bases not matched to a gene: 12. CDR3 length: 16 amino acids. CDR3 nucleotides: TGCAGTGCCAGCGGGGTGCTAGAGGGTAGCACAGATACGCAGTATTTT. Encoded protein: CSASGVLEGSTDTQYF.

V usage is TRBV11-2 and J usage is TRBJ2-6; no firm D call. The length of the CDR3 is 15 residues. CDR1 SGHAT and CDR2 FQNNGV come from the germline V gene. The germline V and J ends were trimmed by 5 bases and 0 bases, with 8 bases remaining between them. CDR3 amino acids: CASSRLISGANVLTF. The CDR3 coding sequence is TGTGCCAGCAGCCGTTTGATCTCTGGGGCCAACGTCCTGACTTTC.

The chain combines TRBV20-1 with TRBJ2-1; 8 bases line up with TRBD2. V gave up 6 bases and J gave up 4 bases; unmatched junction bases: 14. Germline loops: CDR1 DFQATT, CDR2 SNEGSKA (reference sequence). The CDR3 consists of 16 residues. The CDR3 nucleotides are TGCAGTGCCCCCCGTGGAGCGGGAGTTACTTACAATGAGCAGTTCTTC. Translation gives CSAPRGAGVTYNEQFF.

This clonotype occurred many times. The rearrangement uses TRBV6-5 and TRBJ1-1, with unresolved D. V lost 4 bases and J 2 bases, leaving 14 bases between the germline ends. The CDR3 length is 15 residues. CDR1 MNHEY and CDR2 SVGAGI come from the germline V gene. CDR3 in DNA: TGTGCCAGCAGTTCACGGGCACTCTCCAACACTGAAGCTTTCTTT. This sequence encodes CASSSRALSNTEAFF.

This clonotype was picked up a small number of times. This rearrangement joins TRBV27 to TRBJ2-5, with TRBD2 matching 7 bases. CDR1 and CDR2 from the germline V gene are MNHEY and SMNVEV (reference sequence). This CDR3 spans 14 amino acids. V lost 7 bases to trimming and J lost 1 base; unmatched junction nucleotides: 6. This CDR3 reads CASISRGVQETQYF. CDR3 coding DNA: TGTGCCAGCATCTCTCGGGGGGTCCAAGAGACCCAGTACTTC.

The table lists this clonotype with a few counts. The chain has TRBV7-2 and TRBJ1-4; D is unclear. This CDR3 contains 15 residues. The germline V and J ends were trimmed by 4 bases and 7 bases, with 16 bases remaining between them. Germline V gene data show CDR1 as SGHTA and CDR2 as FQGNSA. CDR3 sequence: CASSSYFLRGEKLFF. Here the CDR3 DNA reads TGTGCCAGCAGCTCCTACTTTCTACGCGGTGAAAAACTGTTTTTT.

Regarding this clonotype: A much larger clone is a single base away; this may be a read error. No conserved phenylalanine or tryptophan ends this CDR3, so it is likely a read error. The J gene is TRBJ2-1, the V gene TRBV7-2, with D uncertain. V lost 4 bases, J lost 8 bases, and 12 bases lay in between. Germline CDR1 SGHTA, CDR2 FQGNSA. The CDR3 is 13 residues long. The CDR3 loop is CASSSSWWDEQFL. For the CDR3, the DNA is TGTGCCAGCAGCTCGAGCTGGTGGGATGAGCAGTTCTTA.

This clonotype appeared a few times. V is TRBV28 and J is TRBJ1-1; possible D gene TRBD1, 6 bases. The CDR3 extends over 13 amino acids. V lost 7 bases and J lost 8, with 17 bases in between. In germline, CDR1 is MDHEN, CDR2 SYDVKM. The CDR3, as DNA: TGTGCCAGCACCCTAGACAGGATGGGAGAAGCTTTCTTT. The encoded protein is CASTLDRMGEAFF.

J is TRBJ1-1 and V is TRBV12-3 or TRBV12-4; D gene unclear. The CDR3 runs 13 residues. V lost 2 bases, J lost 9 bases, and 13 bases lay in between. The CDR3: CASSLSRRAKAFF. The CDR3 region has the DNA TGTGCCAGCAGTTTATCGCGGAGGGCCAAAGCTTTCTTT.